This T cell receptor (beta chain) comes out of a study of CD8+ T cells in alopecia areata. Study as a whole: The study gave tofacitinib for 6 to 18 months, then 6 months off drug. Points from the study as a whole: Sequencing of scalp samples also captures resident alphabeta T cells of normal skin.

Researchers picked out CD4+ and CD8+ T cells from PBMCs by sorting. TCR sequencing used cDNA made by reverse transcription of extracted RNA. TCRdb's table, derived via immunoSEQ multiplex PCR, lists solely in-frame clones and lacks some. Of roughly 130,000 clones in the sample, 45% to 65% are singletons; the top ten hold 4.5% to 5.5%. This clone was recorded a few times. The antigen remains unidentified. The CDR3 has 15 amino acids. Germline assignment: CDR1 PRHDT and CDR2 FYEKMQ (reference sequence). V gave up 0 bases and J gave up 4 bases, with 13 bases separating them. The sample was CD4+ T cells sorted from blood, taken at week 0. This rearrangement joins TRBV13 to TRBJ2-7, with D possibly matching TRBD2 (6 bases). This clonotype was obtained from a human donor with alopecia areata. The CDR3 region is CASSLGRGTDYEQYF. The CDR3 nucleotides read TGTGCCAGCAGCTTAGGCCGCGGGACCGATTACGAGCAGTACTTC.